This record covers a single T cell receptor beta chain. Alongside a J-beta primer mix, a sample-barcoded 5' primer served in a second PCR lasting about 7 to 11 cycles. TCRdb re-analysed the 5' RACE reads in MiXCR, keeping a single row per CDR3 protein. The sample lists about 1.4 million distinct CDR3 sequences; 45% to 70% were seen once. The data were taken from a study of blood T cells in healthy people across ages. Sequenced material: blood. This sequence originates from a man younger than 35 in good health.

For the CDR3, the DNA is TGTGCCAGCAGTGAGGGGAGAAAGAAGAACGAGCAGTACTTC. Protein product: CASSEGRKKNEQYF. This chain uses TRBV2 with TRBJ2-4; TRBD2 might be the D (5 bases). The DNA end is a closer match to TRBJ2-7, so the J assignment may be wrong. Per the germline V gene, CDR1 is SNHLY and CDR2 is FYNNEI. CDR3 size: 14 residues.